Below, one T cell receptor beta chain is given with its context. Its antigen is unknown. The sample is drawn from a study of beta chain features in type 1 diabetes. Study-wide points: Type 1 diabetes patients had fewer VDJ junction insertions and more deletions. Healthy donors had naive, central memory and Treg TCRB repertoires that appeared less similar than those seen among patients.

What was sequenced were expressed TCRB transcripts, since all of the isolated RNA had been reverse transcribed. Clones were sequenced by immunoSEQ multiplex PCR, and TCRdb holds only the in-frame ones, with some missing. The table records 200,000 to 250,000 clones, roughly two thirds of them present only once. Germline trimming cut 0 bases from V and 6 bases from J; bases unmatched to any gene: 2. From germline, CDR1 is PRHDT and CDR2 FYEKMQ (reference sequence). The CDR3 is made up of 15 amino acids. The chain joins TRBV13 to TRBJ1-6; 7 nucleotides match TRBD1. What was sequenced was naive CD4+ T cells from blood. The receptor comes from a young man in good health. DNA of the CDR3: TGTGCCAGCAGCTTAGGTCCAGGGGGTAATTCACCCCTCCACTTT. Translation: CASSLGPGGNSPLHF.